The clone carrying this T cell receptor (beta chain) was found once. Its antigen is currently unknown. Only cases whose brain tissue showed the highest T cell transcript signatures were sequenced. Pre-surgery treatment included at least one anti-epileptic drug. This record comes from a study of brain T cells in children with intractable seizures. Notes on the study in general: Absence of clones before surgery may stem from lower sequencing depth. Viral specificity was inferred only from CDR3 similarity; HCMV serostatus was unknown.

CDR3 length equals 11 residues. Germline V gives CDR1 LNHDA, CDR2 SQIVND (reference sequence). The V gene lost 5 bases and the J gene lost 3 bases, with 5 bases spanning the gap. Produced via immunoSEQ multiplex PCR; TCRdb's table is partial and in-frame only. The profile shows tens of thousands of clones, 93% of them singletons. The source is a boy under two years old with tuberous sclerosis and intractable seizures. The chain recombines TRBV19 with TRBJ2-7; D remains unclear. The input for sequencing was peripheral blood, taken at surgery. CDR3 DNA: TGTGCCAGTAGTTGGAACTACGAGCAGTACTTC. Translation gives CASSWNYEQYF.